The 22 T cell receptor beta chains below come from one sample, sequenced in a study of blood T cell repertoires in COVID-19. Profiling relied on immunoSEQ multiplex PCR, and the TCRdb table lists in-frame clones only, not all of them. The sample holds approximately 400,000 clones; around four fifths are singletons and the top ten take about 5%. Sequencing input: PBMCs or T cells enriched from blood (not recorded which). Receptors originate from a woman aged 45 to 65 who had recovered from COVID-19.

This clone was seen once. The chain employs TRBV5-1 and TRBJ1-4; tentative D call: TRBD1 (6 bases). This CDR3 is built from 18 residues. The germline V gene encodes CDR1 SGHRS and CDR2 YFSETQ. Trimming removed 3 bases from V and 6 bases from J, with 24 bases in between. The CDR3: CASSWGVLWGPDDEKLFF. CDR3 bases: TGCGCCAGCAGCTGGGGAGTTTTATGGGGGCCAGACGATGAAAAACTGTTTTTT. The variable domain in full, with the rest retrieved from reference TRBV5-1 and TRBJ1-4, is KAGVTQTPRYLIKTRGQQVTLSCSPISGHRSVSWYQQTPGQGLQFLFEYFSETQRNKGNFPGRFSGRQFSNSRSEMNVSTLELGDSALYLCASSWGVLWGPDDEKLFFGSGTQLSVL.

The chain recombines TRBV9 with TRBJ1-2; D may be TRBD1 (6 bases). The ends were cut back, 0 bases at V and 8 bases at J, with 17 bases in the middle. The CDR3 is 15 amino acids. CDR1 is SGDLS and CDR2 is YYNGEE in the germline V gene. CDR3 DNA sequence: TGTGCCAGCAGCGTAGAGGGGAGGGGGGAAGGAGGCTACACCTTC. It translates to CASSVEGRGEGGYTF. Looking up the rest from reference TRBV9 and TRBJ1-2 gives the full variable domain: DSGVTQTPKHLITATGQRVTLRCSPRSGDLSVYWYQQSLDQGLQFLIQYYNGEERAKGNILERFSAQQFPDLHSELNLSSLELGDSALYFCASSVEGRGEGGYTFGSGTRLTVV.

This clone has a handful of counts. The chain is built from TRBV2 and TRBJ1-5, with 8 nucleotides matching TRBD1. The CDR3 totals 14 residues. CDR1 is SNHLY, CDR2 FYNNEI, per germline. V lost 7 bases, J lost 6 bases, and 8 bases stayed unmatched. CDR3 DNA: TGTGCCAGCAAGCACGGACAGGGCAGTCAGCCCCAGCATTTT. Translation gives CASKHGQGSQPQHF. Combining the CDR3 with reference TRBV2 and TRBJ1-5 gives the whole variable domain EPEVTQTPSHQVTQMGQEVILRCVPISNHLYFYWYRQILGQKVEFLVSFYNNEISEKSEIFDDQFSVERPDGSNFTLKIRSTKLEDSAMYFCASKHGQGSQPQHFGDGTRLSIL.

This chain uses TRBV7-2 with TRBJ2-5, with TRBD2 as a possible D gene (5 bases). Between the trimmed V and J ends, which lost 5 bases and 5 bases, there was a span of 9 bases. Germline loops: CDR1 SGHTA, CDR2 FQGNSA. This CDR3 comprises 12 residues. The CDR3 nucleotides read TGTGCCAGCAGCCCTAGAGGGGAGACCCAGTACTTC. Translation gives CASSPRGETQYF.

V is TRBV19 and J is TRBJ1-2; D may be TRBD1 (5 bases). V was trimmed by 6 bases and J by 1 base, leaving 12 bases between them. The CDR3 is made up of 14 amino acids. Germline CDR1 reads LNHDA; CDR2 reads SQIVND (reference sequence). The CDR3 sequence: CASRNVGDNYGYTF. CDR3 nucleotide sequence: TGTGCCAGTAGAAACGTAGGGGATAACTATGGCTACACCTTC.

The rearrangement uses TRBV6-6 and TRBJ1-2, with D possibly matching TRBD1 (6 bases). Trimming removed 0 bases from V and 2 bases from J, with 10 bases in between. CDR3 size: 15 residues. Germline CDR1 MNHNY, CDR2 SVGAGI (reference sequence). CDR3 nucleotides: TGTGCCAGCAGTTACTCGGGACACCAAAACTATGGCTACACCTTC. Its translation: CASSYSGHQNYGYTF.

This rearrangement joins TRBV3-1 (or the pseudogene TRBV3-2) to TRBJ1-2; D is ambiguous. This CDR3 spans 13 amino acids. Trimming removed 5 bases from V and 2 bases from J, with 9 bases in between. Per the germline V gene, CDR1 is LGHDT and CDR2 is YNNKEL (reference sequence). In DNA form, the CDR3 reads TGTGCCAGCAGCAGGGAGATAAACTATGGCTACACCTTC. Translation: CASSREINYGYTF.

V is TRBV4-2 and J is TRBJ1-2; a weak D match, TRBD1 (5 bases). The CDR3 is made up of 13 amino acids. The V and J ends lost 5 bases and 2 bases respectively, with 9 bases between them. CDR1 is LGHNA, CDR2 YNFKEQ, per germline. In DNA form, the CDR3 reads TGTGCCAGCAGCTCGACAGAAAACTATGGCTACACCTTC. It yields the protein CASSSTENYGYTF.

This chain uses TRBV4-3 with TRBJ2-3, with a tentative D call TRBD2 (5 bases). The CDR3 covers 15 residues. V dropped 4 bases and J dropped 2 bases, with 13 bases sitting between them. The germline V gene has CDR1 LGHNA and CDR2 YSLEER. Here the CDR3 DNA reads TGCGCCAGCAGCCGCGGGTGGACTTTCACAGATACGCAGTATTTT. Its protein product is CASSRGWTFTDTQYF.

The chain joins TRBV6-2 or TRBV6-3 to TRBJ2-5; 10 bases are shared with TRBD2. Germline loops: CDR1 MNHEY, CDR2 SVGEGT. The CDR3 runs 17 residues. V was pared by 6 bases and J by 4 bases, with 14 bases of the junction left unmatched. CDR3 in DNA: TGTGCCAGCAGCCAGCCCCCTAGCGGGGGTCAGCGAGAGACCCAGTACTTC. Encoded protein: CASSQPPSGGQRETQYF.

The V call is TRBV2, the J call TRBJ1-3, with D perhaps TRBD1 (5 bases). The CDR3 loop spans 14 amino acids. From germline, CDR1 is SNHLY and CDR2 FYNNEI. V was pared by 6 bases and J by 3 bases, with 12 bases between. The CDR3 spells CASRGRIHGNTIYF. The CDR3 DNA sequence: TGTGCCAGCAGGGGGCGCATTCATGGAAACACCATATATTTT.

The chain links TRBV18 to TRBJ1-3, with 9 bases aligning to TRBD1. The junction had 6 bases not matched to a gene; V was cut back by 3 bases and J by 0 bases. The germline CDR1 and CDR2 sequences are KGHSH and LQKENI. The CDR3 has 17 amino acids. The CDR3 DNA reads as TGTGCCAGCTCACCGCCGGGACAGGGACACTCTGGAAACACCATATATTTT. Amino acids: CASSPPGQGHSGNTIYF.

The DNA of the CDR3 is TGTGCCTGGAGAGATATGACCGTGACAGGGCCATACGAGCAGTACTTC. Amino acids: CAWRDMTVTGPYEQYF. The chain couples TRBV30 to TRBJ2-7, with TRBD1 identical over 7 bases. Germline V gene lookup returns CDR1 GTSNPN and CDR2 SVGIG (reference sequence). This CDR3 region has 16 residues. The V gene end was trimmed by 3 bases and the J gene end by 4 bases; junction bases not matched to a gene: 15.

This chain links TRBV10-3 with TRBJ1-6; 8 nucleotides agree with TRBD1. V lost 6 bases and J lost 8; bases outside the gene matches: 6. This CDR3 has 14 residues. CDR1 is ENHRY, CDR2 SYGVKD, per germline. CDR3 sequence reads: CAIRTGQGDSPLHF. In DNA, the CDR3 is TGTGCCATCAGAACTGGACAGGGAGATTCACCCCTCCACTTT.

This rearrangement joins TRBV5-6 to TRBJ1-4; 8 positions agree with TRBD1. Losses at the gene ends were 0 bases for V and 5 bases for J; bases not matched to a gene: 3. Germline CDR1 and CDR2: SGHDT and YYEEEE. This CDR3 has 15 amino acids. The DNA for the CDR3 is TGTGCCAGCAGCTTGGGGACAGGGAGAAATGAAAAACTGTTTTTT. This encodes CASSLGTGRNEKLFF.

The J gene is TRBJ2-5, the V gene TRBV6-1; D is possibly TRBD2 (6 bases). V was trimmed by 3 bases and J by 4 bases, leaving 18 bases between them. CDR3 length: 16 amino acids. Germline CDR1 and CDR2: MNHNS and SASEGT. CDR3 nucleotide sequence: TGTGCCAGCAGTGATCCAAGACGGGGGAGTAGAGAGACCCAGTACTTC. Translating it yields CASSDPRRGSRETQYF.

The rearrangement uses TRBV30 and TRBJ1-5; D may be TRBD1 (6 bases). Trimming left V 3 bases short and J 0 bases short, with 15 bases between. The germline V gene has CDR1 GTSNPN and CDR2 SVGIG (reference sequence). This CDR3 has 16 amino acids. This CDR3 is CAWRSGAPYSNQPQHF. The CDR3 DNA reads TGTGCCTGGAGATCAGGGGCCCCTTATAGCAATCAGCCCCAGCATTTT.

This chain joins TRBV15 and TRBJ1-2; TRBD1 agrees at 8 bases. Germline-derived CDR1 and CDR2 are LNHNV and YYDKDF (reference sequence). After removal of 0 bases from V and 7 bases from J, the junction contained 4 bases not matched to a gene. CDR3 length equals 14 residues. In DNA form, the CDR3 reads TGTGCCACCAGCAGAGAGGTGACAGGGGTTGGCTACACCTTC. Its translation is CATSREVTGVGYTF.

The chain has TRBV7-9 and TRBJ1-2; a weak D match, TRBD1 (5 bases). V lost 6 bases and J 7 bases, leaving 15 bases between the germline ends. Germline V gives CDR1 SEHNR, CDR2 FQNEAQ (reference sequence). The CDR3 contains 13 residues. The CDR3 loop is CASSPTGGTGYTF. DNA for the CDR3: TGTGCCAGCAGTCCCACTGGCGGGACTGGCTACACCTTC. The full variable domain, its missing parts supplied by reference TRBV7-9 and TRBJ1-2, is DTGVSQNPRHKITKRGQNVTFRCDPISEHNRLYWYRQTLGQGPEFLTYFQNEAQLEKSRLLSDRFSAERPKGSFSTLEIQRTEQGDSAMYLCASSPTGGTGYTFGSGTRLTVV.

This clone has just a few counts. The J gene is TRBJ1-4, the V gene TRBV7-9, with D possibly being TRBD1 (6 bases). Trimming left V 5 bases short and J 8 bases short, with 18 bases between. CDR1 is SEHNR and CDR2 is FQNEAQ in the germline V gene (reference sequence). CDR3 length: 15 amino acids. CDR3 nucleotides: TGTGCCAGCAGCGCCATCAACAGGGCAGGAGAAAAACTGTTTTTT. Protein sequence: CASSAINRAGEKLFF.

The chain joins TRBV27 to TRBJ2-3; D is possibly TRBD1 (6 bases). This CDR3 is 12 amino acids long. CDR1 is MNHEY, CDR2 SMNVEV, per germline (reference sequence). Trimming shortened V by 5 bases and J by 6 bases, and 9 bases separated the two germline ends. CDR3 nucleotide sequence: TGTGCCAGCAGTGCTGGACAGGATACGCAGTATTTT. As protein: CASSAGQDTQYF.

This chain links TRBV7-3 with TRBJ2-1, with 14 bases lining up with TRBD2. The CDR3 sequence is 16 residues long. V lost 5 bases and J lost 8; bases outside the gene matches: 8. The V gene's germline CDR1 is SGHTA and CDR2 FQGTGA. This CDR3 reads CASSPAGTSGGDEQFF. As DNA, the CDR3 is TGTGCCAGCAGCCCCGCCGGGACTAGCGGGGGCGATGAGCAGTTCTTC.